A single T cell receptor (beta chain) is shown here with its context. This CDR3 has 15 residues. V dropped 0 bases and J dropped 2 bases, with 11 bases sitting between them. CDR1 MNHEY and CDR2 SVGAGI come from the germline V gene. These data are taken from a study of control samples from healthy donors and cancer patients. Profiled with immunoSEQ multiplex PCR; TCRdb holds only in-frame clones, not every one. Here the sample spans about 100,000 clones, about 82% being singletons. This clonotype was obtained from a man under 40 in good health. The specimen sequenced was blood. This chain uses TRBV6-5 with TRBJ2-7, with D uncertain. The CDR3 bases are TGTGCCAGCAGTTACTCCCCCGCAGCCGCCTACGAGCAGTACTTC. Protein product: CASSYSPAAAYEQYF.